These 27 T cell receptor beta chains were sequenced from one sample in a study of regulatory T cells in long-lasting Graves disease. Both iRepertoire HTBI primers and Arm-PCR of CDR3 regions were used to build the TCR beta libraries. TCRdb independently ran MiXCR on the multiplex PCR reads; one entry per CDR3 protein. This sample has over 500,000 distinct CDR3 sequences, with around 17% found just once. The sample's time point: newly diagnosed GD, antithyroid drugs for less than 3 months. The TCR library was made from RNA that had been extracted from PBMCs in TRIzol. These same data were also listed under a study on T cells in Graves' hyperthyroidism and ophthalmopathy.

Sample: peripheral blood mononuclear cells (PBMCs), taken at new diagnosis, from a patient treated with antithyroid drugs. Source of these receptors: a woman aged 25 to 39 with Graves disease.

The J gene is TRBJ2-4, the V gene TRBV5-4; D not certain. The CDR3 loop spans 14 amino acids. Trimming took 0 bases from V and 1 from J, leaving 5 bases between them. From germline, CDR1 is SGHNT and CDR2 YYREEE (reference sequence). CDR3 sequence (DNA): TGTGCCAGCAGCTTGGAAGCGGCCAAAAACATTCAGTACTTC. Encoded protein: CASSLEAAKNIQYF. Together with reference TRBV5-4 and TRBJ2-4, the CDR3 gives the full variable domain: ETGVTQSPTHLIKTRGQQVTLRCSSQSGHNTVSWYQQALGQGPQFIFQYYREEENGRGNFPPRFSGLQFPNYSSELNVNALELDDSALYLCASSLEAAKNIQYFGAGTRLSVL.

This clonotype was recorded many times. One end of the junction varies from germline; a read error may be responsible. The CDR3 sequence is CASNLLAPSGEQYF. CDR3 in DNA: TGTGCCAGCAATTTACTAGCCCCCTCCGGCGAGCAGTACTTC. The V gene is TRBV28, the J gene TRBJ2-7, with D maybe TRBD2 (6 bases). Per the germline V gene, CDR1 is MDHEN and CDR2 is SYDVKM. This CDR3 comprises 14 residues.

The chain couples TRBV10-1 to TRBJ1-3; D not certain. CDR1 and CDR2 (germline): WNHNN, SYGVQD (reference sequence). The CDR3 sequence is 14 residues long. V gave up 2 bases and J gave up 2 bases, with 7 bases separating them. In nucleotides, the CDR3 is TGCGCCAGCAGTGAGGGAGTTGCTGGAAACACCATATATTTT. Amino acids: CASSEGVAGNTIYF.

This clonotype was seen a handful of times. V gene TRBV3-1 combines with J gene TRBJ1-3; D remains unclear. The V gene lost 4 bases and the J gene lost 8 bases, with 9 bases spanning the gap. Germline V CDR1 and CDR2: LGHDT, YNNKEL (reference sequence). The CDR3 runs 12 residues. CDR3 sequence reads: CASSPMRYTIYF. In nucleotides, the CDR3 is TGTGCCAGCAGCCCAATGCGCTACACCATATATTTT.

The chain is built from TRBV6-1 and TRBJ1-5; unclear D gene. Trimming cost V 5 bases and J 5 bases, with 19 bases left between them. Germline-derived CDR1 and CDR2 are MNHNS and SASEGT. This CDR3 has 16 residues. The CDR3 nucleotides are TGTGCCAGCAGTCCCGCCGGCAGCCAGACCTATCAGCCCCAGCATTTT. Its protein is CASSPAGSQTYQPQHF.

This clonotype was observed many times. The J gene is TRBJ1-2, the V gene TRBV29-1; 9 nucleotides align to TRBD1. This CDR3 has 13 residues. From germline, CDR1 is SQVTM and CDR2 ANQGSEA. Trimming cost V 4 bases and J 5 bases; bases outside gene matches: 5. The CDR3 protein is CSVGTGAQYGYTF. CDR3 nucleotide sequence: TGCAGCGTTGGGACAGGGGCTCAGTATGGCTACACCTTC.

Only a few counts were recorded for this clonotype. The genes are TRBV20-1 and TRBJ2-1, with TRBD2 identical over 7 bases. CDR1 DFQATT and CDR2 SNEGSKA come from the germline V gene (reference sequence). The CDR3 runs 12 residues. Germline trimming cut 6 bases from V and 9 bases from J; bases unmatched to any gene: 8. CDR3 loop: CSARWEGSEQFF. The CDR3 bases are TGCAGTGCCAGGTGGGAGGGCAGTGAGCAGTTCTTC.

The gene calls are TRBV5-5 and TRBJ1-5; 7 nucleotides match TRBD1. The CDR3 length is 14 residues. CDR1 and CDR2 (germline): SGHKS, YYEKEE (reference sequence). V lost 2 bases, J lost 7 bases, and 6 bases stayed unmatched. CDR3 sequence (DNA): TGTGCCAGCAGCTTACAGGGGACGTCCCAGCCCCAGCATTTT. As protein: CASSLQGTSQPQHF. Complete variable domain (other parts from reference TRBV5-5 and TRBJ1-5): DAGVTQSPTHLIKTRGQQVTLRCSPISGHKSVSWYQQVLGQGPQFIFQYYEKEERGRGNFPDRFSARQFPNYSSELNVNALLLGDSALYLCASSLQGTSQPQHFGDGTRLSIL.

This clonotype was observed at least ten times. Here the CDR3 reads CASSFEGVGYEQYF. The CDR3 bases are TGTGCCAGCAGTTTTGAGGGGGTCGGCTACGAGCAGTACTTC. The chain combines TRBV28 with TRBJ2-7; D is possibly TRBD1 (6 bases). The CDR3 covers 14 residues. Germline lookup yields CDR1 MDHEN and CDR2 SYDVKM. V gave up 3 bases and J gave up 3 bases, with 12 bases separating them.

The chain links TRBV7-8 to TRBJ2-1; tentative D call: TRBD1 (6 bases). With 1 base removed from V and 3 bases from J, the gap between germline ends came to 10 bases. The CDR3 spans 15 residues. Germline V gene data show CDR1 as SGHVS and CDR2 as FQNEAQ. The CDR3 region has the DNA TGTGCCAGCAGCTTAGTCCAGGGGAACTACAATGAGCAGTTCTTC. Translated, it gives CASSLVQGNYNEQFF.

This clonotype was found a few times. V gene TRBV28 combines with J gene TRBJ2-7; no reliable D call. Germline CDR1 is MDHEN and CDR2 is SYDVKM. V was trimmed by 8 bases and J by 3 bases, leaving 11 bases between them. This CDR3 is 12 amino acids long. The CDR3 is CASGSTRYEQYF. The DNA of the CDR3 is TGTGCCAGCGGCTCGACCCGCTACGAGCAGTACTTC.

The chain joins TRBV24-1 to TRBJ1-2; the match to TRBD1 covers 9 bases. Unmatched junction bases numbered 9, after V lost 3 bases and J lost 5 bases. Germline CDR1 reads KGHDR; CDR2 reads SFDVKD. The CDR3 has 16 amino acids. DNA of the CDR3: TGTGCCACCAGTGATGGTTACGGGACAGGGCCTTATGGCTACACCTTC. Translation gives CATSDGYGTGPYGYTF.

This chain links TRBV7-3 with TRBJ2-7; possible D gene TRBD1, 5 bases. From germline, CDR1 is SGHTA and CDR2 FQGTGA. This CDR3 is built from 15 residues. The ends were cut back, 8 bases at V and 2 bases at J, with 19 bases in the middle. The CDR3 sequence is CASSPTDGRAYEQYF. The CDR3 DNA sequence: TGTGCCAGCTCACCGACAGACGGAAGAGCCTACGAGCAGTACTTC.

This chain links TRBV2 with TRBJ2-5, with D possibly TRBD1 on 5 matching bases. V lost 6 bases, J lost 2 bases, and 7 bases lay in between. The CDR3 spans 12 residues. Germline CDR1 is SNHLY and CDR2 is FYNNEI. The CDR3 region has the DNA TGTGCCAGCAGGTCAGGGCAAGAGACCCAGTACTTC. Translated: CASRSGQETQYF.

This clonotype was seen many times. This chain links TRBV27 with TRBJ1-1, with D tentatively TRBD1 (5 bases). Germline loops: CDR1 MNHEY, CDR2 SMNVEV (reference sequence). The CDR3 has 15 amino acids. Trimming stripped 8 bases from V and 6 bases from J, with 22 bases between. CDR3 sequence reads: CASGDGGRLGAEAFF. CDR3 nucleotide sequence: TGTGCCAGCGGGGACGGCGGACGTTTGGGCGCTGAAGCTTTCTTT.

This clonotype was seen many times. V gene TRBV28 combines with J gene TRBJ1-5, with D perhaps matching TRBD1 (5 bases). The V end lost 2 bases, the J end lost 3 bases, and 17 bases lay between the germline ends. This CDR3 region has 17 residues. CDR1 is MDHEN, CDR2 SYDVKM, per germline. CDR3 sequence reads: CASSLIRQGPSNQPQHF. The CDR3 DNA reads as TGTGCCAGCAGTTTAATTCGGCAGGGCCCTTCCAATCAGCCCCAGCATTTT. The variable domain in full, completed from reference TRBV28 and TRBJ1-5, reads DVKVTQSSRYLVKRTGEKVFLECVQDMDHENMFWYRQDPGLGLRLIYFSYDVKMKEKGDIPEGYSVSREKKERFSLILESASTNQTSMYLCASSLIRQGPSNQPQHFGDGTRLSIL.

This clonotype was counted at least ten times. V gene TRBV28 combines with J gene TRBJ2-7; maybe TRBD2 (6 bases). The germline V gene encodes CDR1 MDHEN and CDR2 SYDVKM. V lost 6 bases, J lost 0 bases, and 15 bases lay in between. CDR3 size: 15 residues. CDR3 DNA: TGTGCCAGCAGCAGTACAGGAGGGACCTCCTACGAGCAGTACTTC. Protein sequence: CASSSTGGTSYEQYF.

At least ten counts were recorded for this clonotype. The DNA for the CDR3 is TGTGCCAGCAGCTTAGGCTATGGGATTCAAGAGACCCAGTACTTC. Translated: CASSLGYGIQETQYF. V gene TRBV13 combines with J gene TRBJ2-5; D remains ambiguous. This CDR3 spans 15 amino acids. V was cut by 0 bases and J by 2 bases, with 10 bases left in between. Germline values: CDR1 PRHDT, CDR2 FYEKMQ (reference sequence).

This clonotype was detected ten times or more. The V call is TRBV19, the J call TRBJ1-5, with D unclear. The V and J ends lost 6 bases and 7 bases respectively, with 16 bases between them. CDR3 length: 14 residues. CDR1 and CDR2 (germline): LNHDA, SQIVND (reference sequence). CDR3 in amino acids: CASSPRREGQPQHF. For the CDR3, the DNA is TGTGCCAGTAGCCCACGGAGGGAAGGGCAGCCCCAGCATTTT.

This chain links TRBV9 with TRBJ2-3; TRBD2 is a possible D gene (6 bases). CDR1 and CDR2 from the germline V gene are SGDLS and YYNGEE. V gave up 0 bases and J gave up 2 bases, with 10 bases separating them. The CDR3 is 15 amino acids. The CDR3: CASSVGRAFTDTQYF. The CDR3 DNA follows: TGTGCCAGCAGCGTAGGGAGGGCCTTCACAGATACGCAGTATTTT.

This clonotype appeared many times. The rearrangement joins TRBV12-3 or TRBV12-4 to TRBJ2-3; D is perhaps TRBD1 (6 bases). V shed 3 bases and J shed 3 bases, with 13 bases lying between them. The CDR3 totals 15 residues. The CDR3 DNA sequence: TGTGCCAGCAGTTTTCAGGGGTTGCCTACAGATACGCAGTATTTT. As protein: CASSFQGLPTDTQYF.

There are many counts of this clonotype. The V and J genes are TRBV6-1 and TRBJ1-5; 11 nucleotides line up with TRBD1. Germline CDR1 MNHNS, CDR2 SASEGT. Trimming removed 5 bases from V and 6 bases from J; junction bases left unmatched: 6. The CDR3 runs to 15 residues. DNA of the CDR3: TGTGCCAGCAGTCGGGACAGGGGGACCGTTCAGCCCCAGCATTTT. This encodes CASSRDRGTVQPQHF.

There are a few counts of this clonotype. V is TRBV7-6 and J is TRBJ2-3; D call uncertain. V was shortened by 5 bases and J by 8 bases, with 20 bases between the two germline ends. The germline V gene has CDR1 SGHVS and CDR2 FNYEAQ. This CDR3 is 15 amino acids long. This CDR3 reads CASSPEMNDGGTQYF. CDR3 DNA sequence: TGTGCCAGCAGCCCCGAAATGAATGACGGCGGTACGCAGTATTTT.

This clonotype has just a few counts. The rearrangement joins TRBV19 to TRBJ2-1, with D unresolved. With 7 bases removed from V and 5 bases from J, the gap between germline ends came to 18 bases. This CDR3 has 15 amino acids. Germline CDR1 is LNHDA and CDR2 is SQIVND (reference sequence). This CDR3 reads CASTPGPARNNEQFF. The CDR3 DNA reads TGTGCCAGTACCCCAGGCCCCGCTAGGAACAATGAGCAGTTCTTC.

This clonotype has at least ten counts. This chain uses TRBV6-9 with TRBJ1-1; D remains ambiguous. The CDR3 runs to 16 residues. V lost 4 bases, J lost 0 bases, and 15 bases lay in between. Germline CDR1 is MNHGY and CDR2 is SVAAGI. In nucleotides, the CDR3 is TGTGCCAGCAGTTGGAGCGCAACAACCATGAACACTGAAGCTTTCTTT. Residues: CASSWSATTMNTEAFF.

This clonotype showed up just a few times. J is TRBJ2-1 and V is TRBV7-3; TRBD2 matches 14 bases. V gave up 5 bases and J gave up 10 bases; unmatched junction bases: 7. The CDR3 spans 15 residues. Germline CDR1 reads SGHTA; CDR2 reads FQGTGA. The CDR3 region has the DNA TGTGCCAGCAGCGCGGGACTAGCGGGAGCTCGAGAGCAGTTCTTC. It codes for CASSAGLAGAREQFF.

CDR3 DNA sequence: TGCGCCAGCAGCCAGGACAGGATGGCTGAAGCTTTCTTT. This gives the protein CASSQDRMAEAFF. This sequence joins TRBV4-1 and TRBJ1-1; TRBD1 agrees at 7 bases. Trimming removed 3 bases from V and 6 bases from J; junction bases left unmatched: 4. Germline V gene lookup returns CDR1 MGHRA and CDR2 YSYEKL. The CDR3 has 13 amino acids.